Reported below is one T cell receptor (beta chain). The antigen is not known. The read ends 3 residues shy of where the CDR3 ends; the end is completed using the germline J gene. The data stem from a study of T cell clonality in common variable immunodeficiency. Whole-study results and caveats: In common variable immunodeficiency, TCR beta chains reportedly carried fewer deletions and N-nucleotide insertions.

The germline V gene has CDR1 SGHTA and CDR2 FQGNSA. The CDR3 is 12 residues long. The V gene lost 3 bases and the J gene lost 7 bases, with 9 bases spanning the gap. Diagnosis required reduced IgG, IgA and/or IgM with specific antibody deficiency. Data came from immunoSEQ multiplex PCR; TCRdb stores just in-frame clones and leaves some out. There are about 19,000 clones in the sample, none observed a single time. This TCR came from a human donor with common variable immunodeficiency. Sequencing input: peripheral blood mononuclear cells. The chain is built from TRBV7-2 and TRBJ1-1; no firm D call. Partial CDR3 DNA: TGTGCCAGCAGCTTCTCGCAGGTTGAA. Encoded protein: CASSFSQVE. The entire CDR3 protein is CASSFSQVEAFF.